These 19 T cell receptor beta chains were sequenced from one sample in a study of yellow fever vaccine responses in identical twins. TCRdb reprocessed the RT-PCR reads with MiXCR, giving one entry per CDR3 protein. The table has about 23,000 distinct CDR3 sequences, around four fifths seen once. This specimen was T cells from blood (PBMCs), unsorted or a sorted subset (not recorded which), taken before or after yellow fever vaccination (not recorded which). These receptors originate from a woman aged 18-29 years who received the yellow fever vaccine.

The V gene is TRBV29-1, the J gene TRBJ2-1; D is unresolved. Germline CDR1 is SQVTM and CDR2 is ANQGSEA. With 8 bases removed from V and 9 bases from J, the gap between germline ends came to 14 bases. The length of the CDR3 is 11 residues. The chain's CDR3 is CSFALGVEQFF. The CDR3 coding sequence is TGCAGCTTCGCGCTGGGTGTTGAGCAGTTCTTC.

The rearrangement uses TRBV4-1 and TRBJ1-3; possibly TRBD1 for D (5 bases). The CDR3 extends over 15 amino acids. V was cut by 1 base and J by 1 base, with 8 bases left in between. Germline V gene sequence: CDR1 MGHRA, CDR2 YSYEKL. This CDR3 is CASSQAGTSGNTIYF. The CDR3 nucleotides read TGCGCCAGCAGCCAAGCCGGGACTTCTGGAAACACCATATATTTT.

The V gene is TRBV21-1, the J gene TRBJ2-1; the table's TRBD1 call for D was not verified on the DNA. TRBV21-1 is termed a pseudogene. CDR3 length: 16 residues. The chain's CDR3 is CASSHWGDRGYNEQFF. The CDR3 DNA reads TGTGCCAGCAGCCACTGGGGGGACAGGGGCTACAATGAGCAGTTCTTC.

The chain links TRBV13 to TRBJ1-1, with a tentative D call TRBD1 (6 bases). Germline CDR1 PRHDT, CDR2 FYEKMQ (reference sequence). The CDR3 length is 13 residues. With 8 bases removed from V and 0 bases from J, the gap between germline ends came to 10 bases. The CDR3 here is CASANRVNTEAFF. CDR3 bases: TGTGCCAGCGCAAACAGGGTGAACACTGAAGCTTTCTTT.

The chain links TRBV5-5 to TRBJ2-1, with D maybe TRBD2 (6 bases). Germline loops: CDR1 SGHKS, CDR2 YYEKEE (reference sequence). The CDR3 is made up of 16 amino acids. V gave up 5 bases and J gave up 8 bases, with 23 bases separating them. DNA of the CDR3: TGTGCCAGCAGTCTGCGTCTAGCGCGGGAAAACGATGAGCAGTTCTTC. Amino acids: CASSLRLARENDEQFF.

V and J are TRBV11-1 and TRBJ2-7; 11 bases line up with TRBD2. CDR3 length equals 19 residues. V trimming: 2 bases; J trimming: 4 bases; junction bases outside the gene matches: 16. Germline CDR1 SGHAT, CDR2 FQDESV (reference sequence). The CDR3 region has the DNA TGTGCCAGCAGCTTATTACGTAGCGGGAGGGCCCCATATGATTACGAGCAGTACTTC. This encodes CASSLLRSGRAPYDYEQYF.

The genes are TRBV11-1 and TRBJ2-1, with D perhaps assigned TRBD1 or TRBD2 (5 bases each). This CDR3 is built from 15 residues. Germline V lookup: CDR1 SGHAT, CDR2 FQDESV (reference sequence). V lost 2 bases to trimming and J lost 10 bases, with 18 bases between them. The CDR3 nucleotides are TGTGCCAGCAGCTTAACTGGTAAAAGGGGACCCGAGCAGTTCTTC. Protein sequence: CASSLTGKRGPEQFF.

CDR3 loop: CASRVGQGELFF. DNA for the CDR3: TGTGCCAGCAGGGTGGGACAGGGGGAGCTGTTTTTT. The V gene is TRBV2, the J gene TRBJ2-2; TRBD1 agrees at 7 bases. The CDR3 sequence is 12 residues long. Germline V CDR1 and CDR2: SNHLY, FYNNEI. V lost 6 bases to trimming and J lost 8 bases; unmatched junction nucleotides: 3. Combining the CDR3 with reference TRBV2 and TRBJ2-2 gives the whole variable domain EPEVTQTPSHQVTQMGQEVILRCVPISNHLYFYWYRQILGQKVEFLVSFYNNEISEKSEIFDDQFSVERPDGSNFTLKIRSTKLEDSAMYFCASRVGQGELFFGEGSRLTVL.

This clonotype was recorded a few times. V gene TRBV14 combines with J gene TRBJ2-3, with D perhaps matching TRBD2 (6 bases). V was trimmed by 4 bases and J by 1 base, leaving 15 bases between them. Germline V gene sequence: CDR1 SGHDN, CDR2 FVKESK. This CDR3 region has 16 residues. The CDR3 bases are TGTGCCAGCAGCCCATGGAGGCCGGGAGGCACAGATACGCAGTATTTT. Its protein product is CASSPWRPGGTDTQYF.

This clonotype has more than one count but fewer than ten. The V call is TRBV12-3 or TRBV12-4, the J call TRBJ1-2; D is uncertain. V was shortened by 5 bases and J by 0 bases, with 7 bases between the two germline ends. The CDR3 is 13 amino acids. This CDR3 is CASSTAANYGYTF. The CDR3 nucleotides are TGTGCCAGCAGTACAGCAGCTAACTATGGCTACACCTTC.

The chain employs TRBV2 and TRBJ2-1, with D tentatively TRBD1 (6 bases). The V gene's germline CDR1 is SNHLY and CDR2 FYNNEI. The V and J ends lost 6 bases and 7 bases respectively, with 19 bases between them. The CDR3 is made up of 15 amino acids. CDR3 region: CASRDLVGGRNEQFF. CDR3 nucleotide sequence: TGTGCCAGCAGAGACCTCGTAGGGGGTCGGAATGAGCAGTTCTTC.

The V gene is TRBV16, the J gene TRBJ1-2; tentatively, D is TRBD1 (6 bases). V lost 2 bases and J 4 bases, leaving 14 bases between the germline ends. Germline V gene data show CDR1 as KGHSY and CDR2 as FQNENV. The CDR3 extends over 15 amino acids. CDR3 sequence reads: CASSQGGDIVYGYTF. CDR3 nucleotides: TGTGCCAGCAGCCAAGGAGGGGACATAGTCTATGGCTACACCTTC.

CDR3 region: CASSRLAHYEQYF. In DNA, the CDR3 is TGTGCCAGCAGCCGACTAGCGCACTACGAGCAGTACTTC. The V and J genes are TRBV3-1 and TRBJ2-7; 8 nucleotides agree with TRBD2. Germline CDR1 reads LGHDT; CDR2 reads YNNKEL (reference sequence). CDR3 length: 13 amino acids. Unmatched junction bases numbered 2, after V lost 4 bases and J lost 3 bases.

Of note for this clonotype: A junction end diverges from the germline sequence, so it may reflect a read error. The rearrangement joins TRBV4-1 to TRBJ1-5; D possibly corresponds to TRBD1 (6 bases). CDR3 size: 15 residues. Germline V gene sequence: CDR1 MGHRA, CDR2 YSYEKL. CDR3 coding DNA: TGCGCCAGCAGCCGGAACACAGGGACCAATCACCCCCAGCATTTT. Encoded protein: CASSRNTGTNHPQHF.

V usage is TRBV11-2 and J usage is TRBJ2-3; TRBD2 matches at 10 bases. The CDR3 spans 15 residues. Per the germline V gene, CDR1 is SGHAT and CDR2 is FQNNGV. J was trimmed by 5 bases and V by 3 bases; bases with no gene match: 5. The CDR3 region is CASSFQASGGDTQYF. CDR3 coding DNA: TGTGCCAGCAGCTTTCAAGCTAGCGGGGGAGATACGCAGTATTTT.

Comments on this clonotype: The conserved final phenylalanine or tryptophan is absent from the CDR3, which likely points to a read error. V is TRBV28 and J is TRBJ2-3; 9 bases match TRBD2. This CDR3 is 14 amino acids long. Germline V gene data show CDR1 as MDHEN and CDR2 as SYDVKM. V shed 8 bases, J shed 3 bases, and the junction held 6 bases outside the gene matches. The CDR3 protein is CASVKGLATDTQYV. The CDR3 region has the DNA TGTGCCAGCGTCAAGGGACTAGCAACAGATACGCAGTATGTT.

This chain joins TRBV9 and TRBJ2-2; D is ambiguous. This CDR3 is built from 14 residues. Germline loops: CDR1 SGDLS, CDR2 YYNGEE. The germline V and J ends were trimmed by 0 bases and 3 bases, with 6 bases remaining between them. DNA for the CDR3: TGTGCCAGCAGCGTAGATTCAGACACCGGGGAGCTGTTTTTT. Its protein product is CASSVDSDTGELFF.

This clonotype was found once. This chain connects TRBV12-3 or TRBV12-4 to TRBJ1-5; D is unresolved. V was pared by 6 bases and J by 6 bases, with 12 bases between. The CDR3 spans 13 residues. The CDR3 spells CASSLGGFQPQHF. The CDR3 DNA reads TGTGCCAGCAGCCTGGGTGGGTTTCAGCCCCAGCATTTT.

The chain has TRBV5-1 and TRBJ2-5; D remains ambiguous. This CDR3 region has 14 residues. Trimming stripped 0 bases from V and 1 base from J, with 7 bases between. Germline loops: CDR1 SGHRS, CDR2 YFSETQ. This chain's CDR3 is CASSLEWGQETQYF. The CDR3 DNA is TGCGCCAGCAGCTTGGAGTGGGGCCAAGAGACCCAGTACTTC.